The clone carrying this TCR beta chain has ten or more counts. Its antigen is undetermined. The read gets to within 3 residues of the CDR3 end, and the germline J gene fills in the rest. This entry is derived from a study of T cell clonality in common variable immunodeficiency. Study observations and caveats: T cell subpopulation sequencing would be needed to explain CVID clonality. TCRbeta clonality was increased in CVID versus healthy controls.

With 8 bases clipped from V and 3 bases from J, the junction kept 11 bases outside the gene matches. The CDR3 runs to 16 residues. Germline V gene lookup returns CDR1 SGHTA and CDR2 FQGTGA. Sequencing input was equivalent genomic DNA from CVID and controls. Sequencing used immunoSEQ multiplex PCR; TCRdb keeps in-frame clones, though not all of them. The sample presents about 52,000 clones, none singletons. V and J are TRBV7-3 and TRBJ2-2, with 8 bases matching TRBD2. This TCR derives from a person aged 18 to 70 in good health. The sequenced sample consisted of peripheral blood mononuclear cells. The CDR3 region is CASRAISGGYTGELFF. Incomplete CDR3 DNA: TGTGCCAGCCGAGCTATATCGGGGGGGTACACCGGGGAG.